Shown below are 22 T cell receptor beta chains from a single sample sequenced in a study of blood T cell repertoires in COVID-19. This table comes from immunoSEQ multiplex PCR, and its TCRdb copy is limited to in-frame clones, with some not included. The table lists about 39,000 clones, around 95% of them singletons. The sample consisted of peripheral blood. The receptors stem from a human donor with active COVID-19. The donor label of this sample is uncertain.

The chain is built from TRBV6-5 and TRBJ2-1; TRBD2 is a possible D gene (6 bases). The CDR3 covers 15 residues. Trimming stripped 7 bases from V and 0 bases from J, with 13 bases between. Per the germline V gene, CDR1 is MNHEY and CDR2 is SVGAGI. CDR3 sequence reads: CASTRDWSSYNEQFF. CDR3 nucleotides: TGTGCCAGCACCCGGGACTGGAGCTCCTACAATGAGCAGTTCTTC.

The chain joins TRBV6-1 to TRBJ1-3; tentatively, D is TRBD1 (6 bases). The V gene's germline CDR1 is MNHNS and CDR2 SASEGT. Trimming took 4 bases from V and 0 from J, leaving 16 bases between them. The CDR3 has 17 residues. CDR3 region: CASSGTRQVYSGNTIYF. Here the CDR3 DNA reads TGTGCCAGCAGTGGGACCAGACAGGTTTACTCTGGAAACACCATATATTTT.

The chain uses TRBV24-1 and TRBJ2-1, with 7 positions matching TRBD2. The CDR3 totals 16 residues. Germline trimming cut 0 bases from V and 9 bases from J; bases unmatched to any gene: 10. The V gene's germline CDR1 is KGHDR and CDR2 SFDVKD. This CDR3 is CATSDLGASGGGEQFF. The CDR3 coding sequence is TGTGCCACCAGTGATTTGGGGGCTAGCGGCGGTGGTGAGCAGTTCTTC.

The rearrangement joins TRBV9 to TRBJ1-6; no firm D call. Between the trimmed V and J ends, which lost 2 bases and 10 bases, there was a span of 13 bases. Germline V gene lookup returns CDR1 SGDLS and CDR2 YYNGEE. The CDR3 contains 14 residues. CDR3 DNA sequence: TGTGCCAGCAGCGTCAGACAAACTGAGTCACCCCTCCACTTT. Amino acids: CASSVRQTESPLHF. The entire variable domain, with the rest obtained from reference TRBV9 and TRBJ1-6, is as follows: DSGVTQTPKHLITATGQRVTLRCSPRSGDLSVYWYQQSLDQGLQFLIQYYNGEERAKGNILERFSAQQFPDLHSELNLSSLELGDSALYFCASSVRQTESPLHFGNGTRLTVT.

The chain couples TRBV18 to TRBJ1-2, with 9 bases lining up with TRBD1. This CDR3 has 15 residues. In germline, CDR1 is KGHSH, CDR2 LQKENI. The trim removed 4 bases at V and 0 bases at J, leaving 3 bases unmatched. The CDR3 sequence is CASSRDRATNYGYTF. In DNA, the CDR3 is TGTGCCAGCTCACGGGACAGGGCCACTAACTATGGCTACACCTTC.

The V gene is TRBV5-1, the J gene TRBJ2-6; D not certain. This CDR3 spans 16 amino acids. The germline V gene has CDR1 SGHRS and CDR2 YFSETQ. V was shortened by 3 bases and J by 2 bases, with 12 bases between the two germline ends. The CDR3 loop is CASSSRRETGANVLTF. CDR3 DNA sequence: TGCGCCAGCAGCTCCCGTAGAGAGACTGGGGCCAACGTCCTGACTTTC.

The chain couples TRBV2 to TRBJ2-2; a weak D match, TRBD2 (5 bases). Deletions cut 5 bases from V and 0 bases from J, with 7 bases between. The CDR3 spans 14 residues. The V gene's germline CDR1 is SNHLY and CDR2 FYNNEI. The CDR3 DNA reads as TGTGCCAGCAGTTCCGGGACGAACACCGGGGAGCTGTTTTTT. As protein: CASSSGTNTGELFF.

This chain joins TRBV5-1 and TRBJ2-5; 16 bases are a match to TRBD2. The CDR3 consists of 17 residues. Germline loops: CDR1 SGHRS, CDR2 YFSETQ. Losses at the gene ends were 4 bases for V and 5 bases for J; bases not matched to a gene: 8. CDR3 nucleotides: TGCGCCAGCAGCCCGGGACTAGCGGGAGGGCCCGAGGAGACCCAGTACTTC. It is translated as CASSPGLAGGPEETQYF.

This clone showed up just once. The chain couples TRBV6-1 to TRBJ2-5, with TRBD1 as a possible D gene (5 bases). The CDR3 contains 15 residues. Germline loops: CDR1 MNHNS, CDR2 SASEGT. The V end was cut by 0 bases, the J end by 2 bases, with 10 bases between. Here the CDR3 reads CASSEAGQMQETQYF. Written as DNA, the CDR3 is TGTGCCAGCAGTGAAGCGGGGCAGATGCAAGAGACCCAGTACTTC.

This sequence joins TRBV9 and TRBJ2-3, with D tentatively TRBD2 (6 bases). Per germline, CDR1 SGDLS and CDR2 YYNGEE. This CDR3 has 14 amino acids. V lost 4 bases and J 4 bases, leaving 13 bases between the germline ends. CDR3 amino acids: CASSIWGDADTQYF. The CDR3 DNA reads as TGTGCCAGCAGCATTTGGGGGGACGCAGATACGCAGTATTTT.

The chain carries TRBV28 and TRBJ2-7; 7 bases align to TRBD1. Losses at the gene ends were 6 bases for V and 0 bases for J; bases not matched to a gene: 8. Germline V gene lookup returns CDR1 MDHEN and CDR2 SYDVKM. The CDR3 is 15 residues long. CDR3 sequence (DNA): TGTGCCAGCAGACAGGGGCCCTTAAGCTCCTACGAGCAGTACTTC. Translating it yields CASRQGPLSSYEQYF.

The chain joins TRBV6-4 to TRBJ1-1; 7 bases are a match to TRBD1. The junction had 11 bases not matched to a gene; V was cut back by 6 bases and J by 4 bases. The CDR3 runs 15 residues. Germline V gene data show CDR1 as MRHNA and CDR2 as SNTAGT. The DNA of the CDR3 is TGTGCCAGCAGAAGACAGGGTGTCGGTCTCACTGAAGCTTTCTTT. Its translation is CASRRQGVGLTEAFF.

This rearrangement joins TRBV4-1 to TRBJ1-4; D gene unclear. Per the germline V gene, CDR1 is MGHRA and CDR2 is YSYEKL. The CDR3 spans 15 residues. V dropped 0 bases and J dropped 2 bases, with 7 bases sitting between them. The CDR3 loop reads CASSQDFETNEKLFF. The CDR3 DNA reads TGCGCCAGCAGCCAAGATTTTGAGACTAATGAAAAACTGTTTTTT.

V gene TRBV2 combines with J gene TRBJ1-1; 7 bases map to TRBD1. The CDR3 sequence is 15 residues long. Germline CDR1 SNHLY, CDR2 FYNNEI. V gave up 5 bases and J gave up 0 bases; unmatched junction bases: 6. The CDR3 loop is CASSQGQRMNTEAFF. In nucleotides, the CDR3 is TGTGCCAGCAGTCAGGGACAGAGGATGAACACTGAAGCTTTCTTT.

The chain links TRBV7-2 to TRBJ2-7; D gene ambiguous. CDR1 and CDR2 (germline): SGHTA, FQGNSA. The CDR3 spans 20 residues. Trimming took off 0 bases at V and 0 bases at J, with 24 bases between the two ends. In DNA form, the CDR3 reads TGTGCCAGCAGCTTAGCCCCCCTGTCAACCGGCGGAACCTCCTCCTACGAGCAGTACTTC. Its protein is CASSLAPLSTGGTSSYEQYF.

The chain couples TRBV5-5 to TRBJ2-3, with TRBD1 matching over 9 bases. Trimming at V came to 4 bases and at J to 1 base, leaving 7 bases not matched to a gene. Germline CDR1 and CDR2: SGHKS and YYEKEE (reference sequence). The length of the CDR3 is 16 residues. CDR3 in DNA: TGTGCCAGCAGCGCGGGACAGGGATATGGCACAGATACGCAGTATTTT. This sequence encodes CASSAGQGYGTDTQYF. Full variable domain (remainder filled in from reference TRBV5-5 and TRBJ2-3): DAGVTQSPTHLIKTRGQQVTLRCSPISGHKSVSWYQQVLGQGPQFIFQYYEKEERGRGNFPDRFSARQFPNYSSELNVNALLLGDSALYLCASSAGQGYGTDTQYFGPGTRLTVL.

The chain carries TRBV18 and TRBJ2-3, with 9 bases lining up with TRBD1. Germline V gives CDR1 KGHSH, CDR2 LQKENI. There are 16 residues in the CDR3. The junction had 5 bases not matched to a gene; V was cut back by 0 bases and J by 4 bases. CDR3 sequence reads: CASSPPSGQGADTQYF. The CDR3 DNA is TGTGCCAGCTCACCACCGTCGGGACAGGGTGCAGATACGCAGTATTTT. The variable domain in full, completed from reference TRBV18 and TRBJ2-3, reads NAGVMQNPRHLVRRRGQEARLRCSPMKGHSHVYWYRQLPEEGLKFMVYLQKENIIDESGMPKERFSAEFPKEGPSILRIQQVVRGDSAAYFCASSPPSGQGADTQYFGPGTRLTVL.

The V and J genes are TRBV5-1 and TRBJ2-5, with TRBD1 matching 8 bases. The CDR3 has 16 amino acids. Germline CDR1 and CDR2: SGHRS and YFSETQ. After removal of 0 bases from V and 5 bases from J, the junction contained 9 bases not matched to a gene. The CDR3 DNA reads as TGCGCCAGCAGCTTGGGGCTACAGGGGGTCGTGGAGACCCAGTACTTC. Its protein product is CASSLGLQGVVETQYF.

This clone was seen once. The CDR3 here is CASSSGPGDAKNIQYF. The CDR3 coding sequence is TGTGCCAGCAGCTCGGGGCCAGGGGACGCCAAAAACATTCAGTACTTC. The chain couples TRBV7-9 to TRBJ2-4; D might be TRBD1 (6 bases). The CDR3 is 16 amino acids. The germline CDR1 and CDR2 sequences are SEHNR and FQNEAQ (reference sequence). The ends were cut back, 4 bases at V and 1 base at J, with 14 bases in the middle.

This sequence joins TRBV6-5 and TRBJ1-2, with a tentative D call TRBD1 (6 bases). The ends were cut back, 7 bases at V and 8 bases at J, with 14 bases in the middle. The CDR3 contains 12 residues. Germline values: CDR1 MNHEY, CDR2 SVGAGI. The CDR3 loop is CASTHAGDGYTF. The CDR3 DNA reads TGTGCCAGCACTCACGCAGGGGACGGCTACACCTTC.

This CDR3 reads CASRYSLSSYNEQFF. CDR3 DNA sequence: TGCGCCAGCAGGTACAGTCTCAGCTCCTACAATGAGCAGTTCTTC. V gene TRBV5-1 combines with J gene TRBJ2-1; no clear D gene. The CDR3 totals 15 residues. In germline, CDR1 is SGHRS, CDR2 YFSETQ. Trimming took 5 bases from V and 0 from J, leaving 12 bases between them. The full variable domain, with the rest looked up from reference TRBV5-1 and TRBJ2-1, is KAGVTQTPRYLIKTRGQQVTLSCSPISGHRSVSWYQQTPGQGLQFLFEYFSETQRNKGNFPGRFSGRQFSNSRSEMNVSTLELGDSALYLCASRYSLSSYNEQFFGPGTRLTVL.

The chain recombines TRBV29-1 with TRBJ2-1; D ambiguous. The V end was cut by 4 bases, the J end by 3 bases, with 7 bases between. The CDR3 runs to 12 residues. CDR1 and CDR2 from the germline V gene are SQVTM and ANQGSEA. The DNA of the CDR3 is TGCAGCGTTGGGCAGAACTACAATGAGCAGTTCTTC. Amino acid sequence: CSVGQNYNEQFF.